This T cell receptor beta chain was retrieved from a study of T cells in Graves' hyperthyroidism and ophthalmopathy. Looking at the study overall: Peripheral blood was acquired at first diagnosis, ahead of any therapy whatsoever.

If no ophthalmopathy progression occurred within 18 months, Graves' hyperthyroidism was stable. Newly diagnosed hyperthyroidism, duration under 2 months, in patients aged 18 to 65. With regard to this clonotype: A single base separates this from a much larger clone, so it may be a read error.

With 4 bases clipped from V and 4 bases from J, the junction kept 8 bases outside the gene matches. The germline CDR1 and CDR2 sequences are SGHRS and YFSETQ. This CDR3 is 16 amino acids long. What was amplified from RNA transcripts were TCR beta CDR3 regions. Carried out on the TCR CDR3, a first-round RT-PCR used the HTBI primer set. TCRdb reprocessed the multiplex PCR reads with MiXCR, giving one entry per CDR3 protein. In the table there are 96,000 or so distinct CDR3 sequences, about half of which are singletons. This rearrangement joins TRBV5-1 to TRBJ2-5, with 12 bases fitting TRBD2. Material for sequencing was blood. The receptor was derived from a woman aged 40 to 55 with Graves' hyperthyroidism. CDR3 amino acids: CASSLRTSGAGETQYF. Written as DNA, the CDR3 is TGCGCCAGCAGCCTCCGGACTAGCGGGGCGGGAGAGACCCAGTACTTC.